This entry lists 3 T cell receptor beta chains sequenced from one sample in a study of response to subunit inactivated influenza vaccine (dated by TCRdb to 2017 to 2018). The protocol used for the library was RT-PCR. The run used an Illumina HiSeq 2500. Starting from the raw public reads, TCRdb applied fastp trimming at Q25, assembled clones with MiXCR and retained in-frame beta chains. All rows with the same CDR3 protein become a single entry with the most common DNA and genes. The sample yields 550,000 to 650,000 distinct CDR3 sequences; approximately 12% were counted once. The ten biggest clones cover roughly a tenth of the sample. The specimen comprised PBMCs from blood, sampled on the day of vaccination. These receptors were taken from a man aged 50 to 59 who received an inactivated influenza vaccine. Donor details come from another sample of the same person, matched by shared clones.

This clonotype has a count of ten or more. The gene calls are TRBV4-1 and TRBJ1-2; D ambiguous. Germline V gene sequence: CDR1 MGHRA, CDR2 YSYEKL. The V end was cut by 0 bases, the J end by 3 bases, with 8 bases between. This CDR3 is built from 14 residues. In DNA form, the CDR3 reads TGCGCCAGCAGCCAAGATTACACTTACTATGGCTACACCTTC. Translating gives CASSQDYTYYGYTF.

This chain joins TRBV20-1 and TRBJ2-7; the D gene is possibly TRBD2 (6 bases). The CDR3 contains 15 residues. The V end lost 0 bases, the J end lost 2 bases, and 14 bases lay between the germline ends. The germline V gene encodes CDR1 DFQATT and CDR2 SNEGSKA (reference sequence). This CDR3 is CSARDIIGGTYEQYF. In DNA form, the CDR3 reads TGCAGTGCTAGAGATATTATTGGCGGGACCTACGAGCAGTACTTC.

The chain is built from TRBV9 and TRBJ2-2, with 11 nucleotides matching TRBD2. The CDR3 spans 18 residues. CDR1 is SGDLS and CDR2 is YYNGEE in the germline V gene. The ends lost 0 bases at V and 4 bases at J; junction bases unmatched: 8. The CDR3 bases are TGTGCCAGCAGCGTAGTAGCTAGCGGGAGGCTTGGCACCGGGGAGCTGTTTTTT. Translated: CASSVVASGRLGTGELFF.